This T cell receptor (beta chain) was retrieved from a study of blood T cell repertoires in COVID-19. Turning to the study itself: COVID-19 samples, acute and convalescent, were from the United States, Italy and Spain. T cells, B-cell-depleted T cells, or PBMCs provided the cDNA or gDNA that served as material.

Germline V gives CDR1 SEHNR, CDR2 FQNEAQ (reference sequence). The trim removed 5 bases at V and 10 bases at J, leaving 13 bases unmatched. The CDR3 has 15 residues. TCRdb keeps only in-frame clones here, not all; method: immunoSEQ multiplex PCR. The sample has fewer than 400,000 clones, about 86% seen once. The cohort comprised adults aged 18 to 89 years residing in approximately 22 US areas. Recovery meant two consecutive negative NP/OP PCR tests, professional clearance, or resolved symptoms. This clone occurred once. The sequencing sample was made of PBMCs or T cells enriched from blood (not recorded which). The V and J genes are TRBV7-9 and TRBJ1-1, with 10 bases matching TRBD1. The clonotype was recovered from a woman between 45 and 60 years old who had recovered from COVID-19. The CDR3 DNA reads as TGTGCCAGCAGCCTGGACAGGGGGACCGTTACGGGAGCTTTCTTT. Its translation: CASSLDRGTVTGAFF.